These 13 T cell receptor beta chains were sequenced from one sample in a study of post-analysis software for immune sequencing data. Findings and limits, study-wide: TRBV5-6, TRBV5-1 and TRBV20-1 were among several TRBV segments more frequent in patients than controls.

For these receptors, no antigen is known. Unique molecular identifiers were built into the TCR beta cDNA libraries. TCRdb reanalysed the PCR reads using MiXCR and keeps one entry per CDR3 protein. Of hundreds of thousands of distinct CDR3 sequences listed, 59% were seen once; the top ten hold approximately 10%. The specimen was blood. The receptors stem from a girl aged 2 to 10 with multiple sclerosis.

The chain carries TRBV4-2 and TRBJ2-5; 7 bases are a match to TRBD2. Germline CDR1 and CDR2: LGHNA and YNFKEQ. CDR3 length equals 16 residues. J was trimmed by 2 bases and V by 1 base; bases with no gene match: 7. DNA of the CDR3: TGTGCCAGCAGCCAAGGAAAAACTAGCGCTCAAGAGACCCAGTACTTC. Residues: CASSQGKTSAQETQYF.

This clonotype was picked up many times. V and J are TRBV7-9 and TRBJ1-2, with D uncertain. The CDR3 has 14 amino acids. CDR1 is SEHNR, CDR2 FQNEAQ, per germline (reference sequence). Trimming took 0 bases from V and 7 from J, leaving 12 bases between them. CDR3: CASSLAVSLGGYTF. The CDR3 nucleotides read TGTGCCAGCAGCTTAGCGGTGTCCCTTGGTGGCTACACCTTC.

The CDR3 DNA reads TGTGCCAGCAGTTCCCATACCCTGACAGGGGTAAACGGCCACACCTTC. Encoded protein: CASSSHTLTGVNGHTF. V is TRBV6-5 and J is TRBJ1-2; TRBD1 agrees at 8 bases. Germline V gene lookup returns CDR1 MNHEY and CDR2 SVGAGI. The CDR3 is made up of 16 amino acids. Trimming cost V 4 bases and J 12 bases; bases outside gene matches: 19.

The rearrangement links TRBV5-5 to TRBJ2-7; 8 bases map to TRBD2. This CDR3 has 16 residues. The V gene's germline CDR1 is SGHKS and CDR2 YYEKEE (reference sequence). V shed 4 bases, J shed 1 base, and the junction held 10 bases outside the gene matches. The CDR3 nucleotides read TGTGCCAGCAGCGAAACCGGGACTAGTAGTTCCTACGAGCAGTACTTC. Translation: CASSETGTSSSYEQYF.

V is TRBV20-1 and J is TRBJ1-2, with TRBD1 identical over 9 bases. V was clipped by 5 bases and J by 5 bases; unmatched bases: 18. Per the germline V gene, CDR1 is DFQATT and CDR2 is SNEGSKA (reference sequence). The CDR3 sequence is 17 residues long. The CDR3 coding sequence is TGCAGTGCTCCAGGGGGTAATGGACAGGGGACCGGTTATGGCTACACCTTC. Amino acids: CSAPGGNGQGTGYGYTF.

This clonotype showed up just a few times. This rearrangement joins TRBV12-3 or TRBV12-4 to TRBJ2-4, with D possibly called TRBD1 or TRBD2 (5 bases each). V was shortened by 7 bases and J by 0 bases, with 13 bases between the two germline ends. The CDR3 totals 15 residues. The CDR3 spells CASTHVGEAKNIQYF. The CDR3 region has the DNA TGTGCCAGCACCCACGTGGGGGAAGCCAAAAACATTCAGTACTTC.

This clonotype was counted a few times. The rearrangement uses TRBV20-1 and TRBJ2-4, with 9 bases lining up with TRBD2. Germline V CDR1 and CDR2: DFQATT, SNEGSKA (reference sequence). CDR3 length: 18 residues. After removal of 5 bases from V and 3 bases from J, the junction contained 17 bases not matched to a gene. The CDR3 DNA reads TGCAGTGCTTATAAAGCGGGGGGCCCGGGACGGGGCAAAAACATTCAGTACTTC. It yields the protein CSAYKAGGPGRGKNIQYF.

In this sample, this clonotype turned up a few times. The genes are TRBV6-5 and TRBJ2-5, with D perhaps matching TRBD1 (6 bases). Germline CDR1 and CDR2: MNHEY and SVGAGI. This CDR3 region has 12 residues. Trimming pared 6 bases from V and 5 bases from J, leaving 10 bases between. The CDR3 spells CASSPDRETQYF. In DNA, the CDR3 is TGTGCCAGCAGCCCTGACAGGGAGACCCAGTACTTC.

A single count supports this clonotype. The junction departs from germline at one end; a sequencing error may be responsible. The rearrangement links TRBV10-3 to TRBJ2-1; D ambiguous. The CDR3 spans 14 residues. CDR1 is ENHRY and CDR2 is SYGVKD in the germline V gene. Written as DNA, the CDR3 is TGTGCCACCAGTGAGAGGCAGACTGACAATGAGCAGTTCTTC. Amino acid sequence: CATSERQTDNEQFF.

V gene TRBV11-3 combines with J gene TRBJ2-1, with 10 bases matching TRBD1. Per the germline V gene, CDR1 is SGHNT and CDR2 is YENEEA. V trimming: 5 bases; J trimming: 5 bases; junction bases outside the gene matches: 3. The CDR3 is 14 amino acids. The CDR3 DNA follows: TGTGCCAGCAGCAGACAGGGGGCTAACAATGAGCAGTTCTTC. Its protein is CASSRQGANNEQFF.

V gene TRBV7-3 combines with J gene TRBJ2-5, with 10 bases aligning to TRBD2. The tail of the sequence fits TRBJ2-7 better, so the J call may be wrong. Germline V gene sequence: CDR1 SGHTA, CDR2 FQGTGA. The CDR3 runs 15 residues. CDR3 nucleotide sequence: TGTGCCAGCAGCTTATCCCACAGCGGGAGGGGCGAGCAGTACTTC. Translated: CASSLSHSGRGEQYF.

This rearrangement joins TRBV5-1 to TRBJ1-1, with D maybe TRBD1 (6 bases). Germline CDR1 reads SGHRS; CDR2 reads YFSETQ. This CDR3 has 13 residues. V gave up 1 base and J gave up 7 bases, with 11 bases separating them. CDR3 in DNA: TGCGCCAGCAGCTTGAAGGGGGACGGTGAAGCTTTCTTT. Its protein is CASSLKGDGEAFF.

The J gene is TRBJ2-1, the V gene TRBV28; D unresolved. Germline V gene data show CDR1 as MDHEN and CDR2 as SYDVKM. Trimming removed 3 bases from V and 3 bases from J, with 9 bases in between. This CDR3 is 14 amino acids long. The CDR3 sequence is CASSFAVGYNEQFF. CDR3 nucleotides: TGTGCCAGCAGTTTCGCCGTTGGCTACAATGAGCAGTTCTTC. The full variable domain, completed using reference TRBV28 and TRBJ2-1, is DVKVTQSSRYLVKRTGEKVFLECVQDMDHENMFWYRQDPGLGLRLIYFSYDVKMKEKGDIPEGYSVSREKKERFSLILESASTNQTSMYLCASSFAVGYNEQFFGPGTRLTVL.